The 5 T cell receptor beta chains in this list originate from one sample, sequenced in a study of cytomegalovirus exposure and HLA in healthy donors. PCR amplification relied on 60 Vbeta primers (plus 13 Jbeta primers). The protocol was immunoSEQ multiplex PCR, while the TCRdb copy is restricted to in-frame clones and leaves out a portion. The sample holds under 130,000 clones; roughly three quarters are singletons and the top ten take around 1.3%. The specimen was PBMCs. These receptors originate from a man between 40 and 49 years old in good health and CMV-seronegative.

The chain joins TRBV4-1 to TRBJ1-1; a possible D gene is TRBD1 (5 bases). This CDR3 contains 14 residues. Deletions cut 4 bases from V and 0 bases from J, with 9 bases between. Germline lookup yields CDR1 MGHRA and CDR2 YSYEKL. The CDR3 sequence: CASSRGLLNTEAFF. The CDR3 DNA follows: TGCGCCAGCAGCCGGGGACTCTTGAACACTGAAGCTTTCTTT.

The chain has TRBV29-1 and TRBJ2-7; the D is unclear. The germline V gene encodes CDR1 SQVTM and CDR2 ANQGSEA. Trimming took 6 bases from V and 7 from J, leaving 13 bases between them. CDR3 length equals 11 residues. The CDR3: CSVNQGREQYF. DNA of the CDR3: TGCAGCGTGAACCAAGGCAGGGAGCAGTACTTC.

V usage is TRBV29-1 and J usage is TRBJ2-5; no reliable D call. The tail of the sequence fits TRBJ2-7 better, so the J call may be wrong. Germline V gene sequence: CDR1 SQVTM, CDR2 ANQGSEA. CDR3 length equals 13 residues. The CDR3 sequence is CSVDLPSSYEQYF. The CDR3 region has the DNA TGCAGCGTTGATCTGCCGAGCTCCTACGAGCAGTACTTC.

This chain links TRBV15 with TRBJ2-5; TRBD2 might be the D (6 bases). V lost 5 bases, J lost 4 bases, and 17 bases lay in between. This CDR3 has 15 amino acids. In germline, CDR1 is LNHNV, CDR2 YYDKDF (reference sequence). CDR3 in amino acids: CATSVSGQAAETQYF. The DNA of the CDR3 is TGTGCCACCAGCGTTAGCGGCCAGGCGGCAGAGACCCAGTACTTC.

The gene calls are TRBV4-3 and TRBJ2-2, with 9 positions matching TRBD1. Germline V gene data show CDR1 as LGHNA and CDR2 as YSLEER. J lost 5 bases, V lost 4 bases, and 5 bases had no gene match. The length of the CDR3 is 15 residues. DNA for the CDR3: TGCGCCAGCAGCCGAGACAGGGGGAATACCGGGGAGCTGTTTTTT. Protein: CASSRDRGNTGELFF.